This entry lists 30 T cell receptor beta chains sequenced from one sample in a study of siplizumab effects on memory and regulatory T cells. Generated by immunoSEQ multiplex PCR, the TCRdb table keeps only in-frame clones and is missing some. This sample has about 110,000 clones, with roughly 90% found just once. The sequenced material came from CD4+ T cells sorted from blood. Receptors were obtained from a human donor in good health.

A single count supports this clone. The chain is built from TRBV14 and TRBJ2-5; D call uncertain. Germline assignment: CDR1 SGHDN and CDR2 FVKESK. V was clipped by 1 base and J by 2 bases, with 20 bases between them. The length of the CDR3 is 18 residues. The CDR3 reads CASSQALLLAGPQETQYF. The CDR3, as DNA: TGTGCCAGCAGCCAAGCCCTCCTGCTGGCAGGCCCTCAAGAGACCCAGTACTTC.

The genes are TRBV10-3 and TRBJ2-3, with D perhaps TRBD2 (5 bases). Germline CDR1 ENHRY, CDR2 SYGVKD. Trimming removed 8 bases at V and 1 base at J, with 10 bases between. The CDR3 has 13 amino acids. The CDR3 nucleotides read TGTGCCATCGCCCCCGGGGGCACAGATACGCAGTATTTT. Its translation is CAIAPGGTDTQYF.

The chain carries TRBV4-2 and TRBJ1-2; TRBD1 aligns across 7 bases. The V segment lost 1 base and the J segment 3 bases; nucleotides outside the gene matches: 11. From germline, CDR1 is LGHNA and CDR2 YNFKEQ. The CDR3 extends over 17 amino acids. DNA for the CDR3: TGTGCCAGCAGCCAAGTCCAGGGACAGCTAGTTGACTATGGCTACACCTTC. Translated: CASSQVQGQLVDYGYTF.

The rearrangement joins TRBV10-1 to TRBJ1-2, with D hard to call. This CDR3 contains 14 residues. Trimming shortened V by 2 bases and J by 9 bases, and 16 bases separated the two germline ends. The germline CDR1 and CDR2 sequences are WNHNN and SYGVQD (reference sequence). The CDR3 DNA is TGCGCCAGCAGTGAGGGACGATACGGCGCCCGCTACACCTTC. This sequence encodes CASSEGRYGARYTF.

This CDR3 is CASSSPEIGELFF. The CDR3 DNA reads TGCGCCAGCAGCTCGCCGGAAATCGGGGAGCTGTTTTTT. This rearrangement joins TRBV5-1 to TRBJ2-2; D uncertain. Germline values: CDR1 SGHRS, CDR2 YFSETQ. This CDR3 is 13 amino acids long. Trimming pared 3 bases from V and 7 bases from J, leaving 10 bases between.

This chain links TRBV5-6 with TRBJ2-7; unclear D gene. The CDR3 runs to 12 residues. Germline loops: CDR1 SGHDT, CDR2 YYEEEE. V shed 0 bases and J shed 6 bases, with 7 bases lying between them. This chain's CDR3 is CASSLVSSEQYF. As DNA, the CDR3 is TGTGCCAGCAGCTTGGTTTCCAGCGAGCAGTACTTC. The whole variable domain, filled in from reference TRBV5-6 and TRBJ2-7, reads DAGVTQSPTHLIKTRGQQVTLRCSPKSGHDTVSWYQQALGQGPQFIFQYYEEEERQRGNFPDRFSGHQFPNYSSELNVNALLLGDSALYLCASSLVSSEQYFGPGTRLTVT.

The CDR3 loop is CVLGGQYF. In DNA form, the CDR3 reads TGTGTCCTGGGAGGGCAGTACTTC. The chain has TRBV6-1 and TRBJ2-7, with D perhaps TRBD2 (6 bases). From germline, CDR1 is MNHNS and CDR2 SASEGT. The CDR3 spans 8 residues.

The V gene is TRBV10-2, the J gene TRBJ2-5; 8 positions agree with TRBD1. Judging by the DNA end, TRBJ2-7 fits better; the J call may be wrong. Germline CDR1 is WSHSY and CDR2 is SAAADI. CDR3 length: 13 residues. CDR3 amino acids: CASTGQGTYEQYF. In DNA, the CDR3 is TGCGCCAGCACCGGACAGGGAACCTACGAGCAGTACTTC.

The chain joins TRBV10-3 to TRBJ1-2, with D tentatively TRBD1 (6 bases). Germline CDR1 and CDR2: ENHRY and SYGVKD. The CDR3 covers 15 residues. V was trimmed by 2 bases and J by 2 bases, leaving 12 bases between them. The CDR3 DNA reads TGTGCCATCAGTGAGACCGGGGGGCCAAACTATGGCTACACCTTC. This sequence encodes CAISETGGPNYGYTF.

This rearrangement joins TRBV7-9 to TRBJ2-1, with D possibly matching TRBD2 (5 bases). The germline gives CDR1 SEHNR, CDR2 FQNEAQ (reference sequence). The CDR3 covers 14 residues. The V end lost 3 bases, the J end lost 7 bases, and 13 bases lay between the germline ends. The CDR3: CASSFGRTQNEQFF. DNA for the CDR3: TGTGCCAGCAGCTTTGGACGGACTCAGAATGAGCAGTTCTTC.

The J gene is TRBJ1-3, the V gene TRBV7-3; D is possibly TRBD1 (5 bases). The germline V gene encodes CDR1 SGHTA and CDR2 FQGTGA. This CDR3 region has 14 residues. The V gene lost 2 bases and the J gene lost 6 bases, with 11 bases spanning the gap. CDR3 in amino acids: CASSLGAAENTIYF. For the CDR3, the DNA is TGTGCCAGCAGCTTAGGGGCCGCCGAAAACACCATATATTTT.

V is TRBV11-2 and J is TRBJ2-5; D possibly corresponds to TRBD2 (7 bases). Germline V gene sequence: CDR1 SGHAT, CDR2 FQNNGV. The V and J ends lost 5 bases and 0 bases respectively, with 10 bases between them. The CDR3 loop spans 14 amino acids. CDR3 nucleotides: TGTGCCAGCAGCCCCGGGGGGCACCAAGAGACCCAGTACTTC. It codes for CASSPGGHQETQYF.

This chain links TRBV6-1 with TRBJ1-5; TRBD1 aligns across 8 bases. The CDR3 is made up of 13 amino acids. The ends lost 7 bases at V and 4 bases at J; junction bases unmatched: 3. The germline V gene has CDR1 MNHNS and CDR2 SASEGT. The CDR3 is CASTTGGNQPQHF. The CDR3 region has the DNA TGTGCCAGCACCACAGGGGGGAATCAGCCCCAGCATTTT.

The rearrangement uses TRBV7-6 and TRBJ2-3, with D unclear. This CDR3 has 15 amino acids. Trimming took 3 bases from V and 2 from J, leaving 12 bases between them. The V gene's germline CDR1 is SGHVS and CDR2 FNYEAQ. Here the CDR3 reads CASSFFSSLTDTQYF. The CDR3, as DNA: TGTGCCAGCAGCTTTTTCTCATCCCTCACAGATACGCAGTATTTT.

The chain carries TRBV6-1 and TRBJ2-7, with TRBD1 as a possible D gene (6 bases). The CDR3 is made up of 18 amino acids. Trimming left V 0 bases short and J 4 bases short, with 22 bases between. Germline CDR1 MNHNS, CDR2 SASEGT. CDR3 sequence (DNA): TGTGCCAGCAGTGAAGCATCCACGTCAGGGGAGAGGGATTACGAGCAGTACTTC. This translates into CASSEASTSGERDYEQYF.

The chain combines TRBV9 with TRBJ1-3, with D unresolved. V dropped 0 bases and J dropped 2 bases, with 6 bases sitting between them. The CDR3 has 14 amino acids. The germline gives CDR1 SGDLS, CDR2 YYNGEE. The CDR3 reads CASSVATAGNTIYF. The CDR3 DNA sequence: TGTGCCAGCAGCGTAGCAACAGCTGGAAACACCATATATTTT.

The V gene is TRBV10-3, the J gene TRBJ1-5; D not certain. The germline gives CDR1 ENHRY, CDR2 SYGVKD. V was trimmed by 3 bases and J by 7 bases, leaving 13 bases between them. The CDR3 runs 14 residues. CDR3 sequence reads: CAISDGTAQQPQHF. In DNA, the CDR3 is TGTGCCATCAGTGACGGAACGGCCCAACAGCCCCAGCATTTT.

The chain employs TRBV9 and TRBJ2-3; D may be TRBD2 (5 bases). Trimming removed 0 bases at V and 2 bases at J, with 7 bases between. This CDR3 region has 14 residues. The germline gives CDR1 SGDLS, CDR2 YYNGEE. CDR3 nucleotide sequence: TGTGCCAGCAGCGTAGCGGGATTCACAGATACGCAGTATTTT. It specifies CASSVAGFTDTQYF. Variable domain in full (rest from reference TRBV9 and TRBJ2-3): DSGVTQTPKHLITATGQRVTLRCSPRSGDLSVYWYQQSLDQGLQFLIQYYNGEERAKGNILERFSAQQFPDLHSELNLSSLELGDSALYFCASSVAGFTDTQYFGPGTRLTVL.

The rearrangement joins TRBV6-1 to TRBJ1-2; D unresolved. The V end was cut by 2 bases, the J end by 8 bases, with 12 bases between. Germline-derived CDR1 and CDR2 are MNHNS and SASEGT. The CDR3 consists of 13 residues. The DNA for the CDR3 is TGTGCCAGCAGTGAACCGTCACAGAGGGGCTACACCTTC. Protein product: CASSEPSQRGYTF.

The chain recombines TRBV18 with TRBJ2-3, with a tentative D call TRBD2 (6 bases). The CDR3 is 15 residues long. The germline gives CDR1 KGHSH, CDR2 LQKENI. V was trimmed by 6 bases and J by 1 base, leaving 14 bases between them. The CDR3 spells CASSYVGRGTDTQYF. The DNA for the CDR3 is TGTGCCAGCTCCTACGTCGGGAGAGGCACAGATACGCAGTATTTT. Full variable domain (outside the CDR3, taken from reference TRBV18 and TRBJ2-3): NAGVMQNPRHLVRRRGQEARLRCSPMKGHSHVYWYRQLPEEGLKFMVYLQKENIIDESGMPKERFSAEFPKEGPSILRIQQVVRGDSAAYFCASSYVGRGTDTQYFGPGTRLTVL.

The chain carries TRBV2 and TRBJ2-5; D is perhaps TRBD1 (5 bases). The CDR3 contains 14 residues. The V end lost 6 bases, the J end lost 3 bases, and 14 bases lay between the germline ends. The germline V gene encodes CDR1 SNHLY and CDR2 FYNNEI. The CDR3 loop reads CASSLRGREETQYF. The CDR3 DNA is TGTGCCAGCAGCCTTCGAGGCAGGGAAGAGACCCAGTACTTC.

This clone was seen more than once but under ten times. The V call is TRBV7-2, the J call TRBJ1-3; TRBD1 matches 7 bases. The CDR3 totals 14 residues. V was clipped by 8 bases and J by 2 bases; unmatched bases: 6. Germline CDR1 reads SGHTA; CDR2 reads FQGNSA. CDR3 sequence: CASEDRVAGNTIYF. The CDR3, as DNA: TGTGCCAGCGAAGACAGGGTGGCTGGAAACACCATATATTTT. Full variable domain (rest looked up from reference TRBV7-2 and TRBJ1-3): GAGVSQSPSNKVTEKGKDVELRCDPISGHTALYWYRQSLGQGLEFLIYFQGNSAPDKSGLPSDRFSAERTGGSVSTLTIQRTQQEDSAVYLCASEDRVAGNTIYFGEGSWLTVV.

This rearrangement joins TRBV5-1 to TRBJ2-3; tentative D call: TRBD2 (7 bases). The germline V gene has CDR1 SGHRS and CDR2 YFSETQ. V was cut by 0 bases and J by 4 bases, with 21 bases left in between. This CDR3 spans 18 amino acids. The chain's CDR3 is CASSLDRIVGGQSDTQYF. CDR3 sequence (DNA): TGCGCCAGCAGCTTGGATAGGATTGTGGGGGGGCAGTCAGATACGCAGTATTTT.

V usage is TRBV6-4 and J usage is TRBJ2-4; D possibly corresponds to TRBD1 (6 bases). Germline-derived CDR1 and CDR2 are MRHNA and SNTAGT. Trimming took off 6 bases at V and 2 bases at J, with 11 bases between the two ends. This CDR3 is built from 14 residues. This CDR3 reads CASRGDRPKNIQYF. As DNA, the CDR3 is TGTGCCAGCAGGGGAGACAGGCCCAAAAACATTCAGTACTTC.

The chain couples TRBV6-5 to TRBJ1-2; 7 positions agree with TRBD1. This CDR3 comprises 15 residues. The germline CDR1 and CDR2 sequences are MNHEY and SVGAGI. Germline trimming cut 3 bases from V and 6 bases from J; bases unmatched to any gene: 10. The chain's CDR3 is CASSYSDRVVDGYTF. CDR3 nucleotides: TGTGCCAGCAGTTATAGCGACAGGGTCGTCGATGGCTACACCTTC.

This rearrangement joins TRBV10-3 to TRBJ2-7, with a tentative D call TRBD2 (6 bases). Trimming removed 0 bases at V and 1 base at J, with 10 bases between. Germline CDR1 ENHRY, CDR2 SYGVKD. The CDR3 spans 15 residues. DNA for the CDR3: TGTGCCATCAGTGAGTCTAGCGGTGCTTCCTACGAGCAGTACTTC. The encoded protein is CAISESSGASYEQYF.

The chain employs TRBV6-5 and TRBJ2-7; weak D call: TRBD1 (5 bases). Germline V gene sequence: CDR1 MNHEY, CDR2 SVGAGI. Trimming stripped 5 bases from V and 7 bases from J, with 6 bases between. This CDR3 is 10 amino acids long. The CDR3 coding sequence is TGTGCCAGCAGTCGACAGGAGCAGTACTTC. This encodes CASSRQEQYF.

The CDR3 loop reads CASRGYSSYEQYF. In DNA, the CDR3 is TGTGCCAGCAGAGGATACAGCTCCTACGAGCAGTACTTC. The rearrangement joins TRBV9 to TRBJ2-7; the D is unclear. Germline V lookup: CDR1 SGDLS, CDR2 YYNGEE. The CDR3 loop spans 13 amino acids. The germline V and J ends were trimmed by 5 bases and 0 bases, with 9 bases remaining between them.

J is TRBJ2-1 and V is TRBV7-9; possibly TRBD2 for D (6 bases). The V end lost 4 bases, the J end lost 7 bases, and 20 bases lay between the germline ends. Germline V gene data show CDR1 as SEHNR and CDR2 as FQNEAQ (reference sequence). The CDR3 is 16 residues long. The CDR3 spells CASSSNSAGLGNEQFF. The CDR3 DNA follows: TGTGCCAGCAGCTCAAATTCGGCGGGATTAGGTAATGAGCAGTTCTTC.

The chain uses TRBV7-9 and TRBJ2-5, with unresolved D. The V end lost 4 bases, the J end lost 4 bases, and 10 bases lay between the germline ends. The V gene's germline CDR1 is SEHNR and CDR2 FQNEAQ (reference sequence). The CDR3 spans 13 residues. The CDR3 DNA reads TGTGCCAGCAGCTCTTTGAAGGGAGAGACCCAGTACTTC. Its protein product is CASSSLKGETQYF. The variable domain in full, completed from reference TRBV7-9 and TRBJ2-5, reads DTGVSQNPRHKITKRGQNVTFRCDPISEHNRLYWYRQTLGQGPEFLTYFQNEAQLEKSRLLSDRFSAERPKGSFSTLEIQRTEQGDSAMYLCASSSLKGETQYFGPGTRLLVL.